Listed below are T cell receptor beta chains from one sample, sequenced in a study of regulatory T cells in long-lasting Graves disease. TCRdb ran MiXCR on the multiplex PCR reads and lists one entry per CDR3 protein. The sample includes about 460,000 distinct CDR3 sequences, 14% of them seen just once. These data were also filed under a second study, of T cells in Graves' hyperthyroidism and ophthalmopathy.

This material consisted of peripheral blood mononuclear cells (PBMCs), taken at new diagnosis, from a patient treated with antithyroid drugs. Every receptor here comes from a woman aged 45 to 65 with Graves disease. Both conserved end residues are part of each CDR3. D genes are given only for firm matches. Where a row states a size, it is once, few, many or the class of an expanded clone; other rows omit it.

D gene,V gene,J gene,clone size,CDR3 protein,CDR3 DNA
NA,TRBV20-1,TRBJ2-7,many,CSARTTSNSYEQYF,TGCAGTGCTAGAACTACTAGCAACTCCTACGAGCAGTACTTC
NA,TRBV29-1,TRBJ2-3,many,CSVGLTGSYFDTQYF,TGCAGCGTTGGGCTAACAGGGAGTTACTTTGATACGCAGTATTTT
NA,TRBV11-1,TRBJ2-3,many,CASSFTRAPTDTQYF,TGTGCCAGCAGCTTTACCAGGGCCCCCACAGATACGCAGTATTTT
TRBD1,TRBV20-1,TRBJ2-7,many,CSAPGTGGPYEQYF,TGCAGTGCTCCCGGGACAGGGGGGCCCTACGAGCAGTACTTC
TRBD2,TRBV30,TRBJ2-3,many,CAWNRGGRDTQYF,TGTGCCTGGAATCGCGGGGGGAGAGATACGCAGTATTTT
NA,TRBV28,TRBJ1-1,many,CASSLTQENTEAFF,TGTGCCAGCAGTCTCACACAAGAGAACACTGAAGCTTTCTTT
NA,TRBV30,TRBJ1-1,many,CAWRRGSSTEAFF,TGTGCCTGGAGGAGGGGTTCGAGCACTGAAGCTTTCTTT
NA,TRBV14,TRBJ1-6,NA,CASSPYRDSPLHF,TGTGCCAGCAGCCCTTACAGGGATTCACCCCTTCACTTT
NA,TRBV28,TRBJ2-2,many,CASMLLAANTGELFF,TGTGCCAGTATGCTATTGGCAGCTAACACCGGGGAGCTGTTTTTT
TRBD1,TRBV2,TRBJ1-2,many,CASSGGVRGQGGYTF,TGTGCCAGCAGTGGAGGGGTCAGGGGGCAAGGTGGCTACACCTTC
TRBD2,TRBV6-5,TRBJ2-7,many,CASSYSWAPQGGEQYF,TGTGCCAGCAGTTACTCTTGGGCCCCGCAGGGAGGGGAGCAGTACTTC